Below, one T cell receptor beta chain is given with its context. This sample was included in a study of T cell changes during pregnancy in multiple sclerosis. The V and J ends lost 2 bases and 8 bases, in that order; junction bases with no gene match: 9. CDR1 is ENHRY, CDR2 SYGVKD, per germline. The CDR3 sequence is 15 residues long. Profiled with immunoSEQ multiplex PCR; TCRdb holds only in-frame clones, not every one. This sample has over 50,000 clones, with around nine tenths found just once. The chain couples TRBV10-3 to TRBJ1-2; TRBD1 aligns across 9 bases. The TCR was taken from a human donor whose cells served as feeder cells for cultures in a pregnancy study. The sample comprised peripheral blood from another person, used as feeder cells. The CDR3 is CAISETGGAGRGYTF. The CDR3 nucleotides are TGTGCCATCAGTGAGACAGGGGGCGCGGGGCGAGGCTACACCTTC.